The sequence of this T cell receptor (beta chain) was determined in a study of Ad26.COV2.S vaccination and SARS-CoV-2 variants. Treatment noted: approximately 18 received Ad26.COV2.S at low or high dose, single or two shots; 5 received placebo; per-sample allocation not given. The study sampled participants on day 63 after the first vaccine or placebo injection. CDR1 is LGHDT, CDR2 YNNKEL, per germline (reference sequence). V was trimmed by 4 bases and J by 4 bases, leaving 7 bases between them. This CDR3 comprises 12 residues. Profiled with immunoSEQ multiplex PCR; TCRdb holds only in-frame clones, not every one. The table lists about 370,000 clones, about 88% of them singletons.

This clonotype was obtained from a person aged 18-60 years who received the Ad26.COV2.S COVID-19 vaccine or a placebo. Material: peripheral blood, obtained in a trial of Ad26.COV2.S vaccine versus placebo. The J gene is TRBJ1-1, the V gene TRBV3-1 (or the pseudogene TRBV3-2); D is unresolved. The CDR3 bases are TGTGCCAGCAGCCCCGACCCCACTGAAGCTTTCTTT. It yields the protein CASSPDPTEAFF.